This TCR beta chain originates from a study of T cells in Graves' hyperthyroidism and ophthalmopathy. The CDR3 extends over 16 amino acids. Trimming pared 4 bases from V and 7 bases from J, leaving 18 bases between. From germline, CDR1 is SGHTS and CDR2 YDEGEE. It was RNA transcripts that yielded the amplified TCR beta CDR3 regions. The TCR CDR3 first-round RT-PCR relied on the HTBI primer set. TCRdb reanalysed the multiplex PCR reads using MiXCR and keeps one entry per CDR3 protein. Among roughly 800,000 distinct CDR3 sequences listed, roughly 40% were seen once. Criteria for exclusion of patients were uncontrolled infection, other autoimmune disease, pregnancy or lactation. Diagnoses were made from clinical symptoms, serum measures (thyroxine and TRAb), thyroid ultrasound and orbital computed tomography. The authors obtained PBMCs from roughly 10 ml of fresh peripheral blood.

Sequencing was carried out using blood. The TCR was taken from a man younger than 35 with Graves' hyperthyroidism. V and J are TRBV5-8 and TRBJ1-6; D call uncertain. The CDR3 reads CASSVDPTEGNSPLHF. CDR3 nucleotide sequence: TGTGCCAGCAGCGTCGACCCGACGGAGGGAAATTCACCCCTCCACTTT.